This T cell receptor (beta chain) was observed in a study of blood T cells in healthy people across ages. Germline V gives CDR1 SEHNR, CDR2 FQNEAQ (reference sequence). The length of the CDR3 is 15 residues. The V and J ends lost 5 bases and 0 bases respectively, with 10 bases between them. A J-beta primer mix and a sample-barcoded 5' primer were used in a second PCR of about 7 to 12 cycles. TCRdb fed the 5' RACE reads into MiXCR, producing one record per CDR3 protein. The profile shows approximately 940,000 distinct CDR3 sequences, about 48% of them singletons. Isolated PBMCs totaled at least 6 million in each sample.

The material sequenced was blood. This TCR was recovered from a man between 25 and 39 years old in good health. The chain employs TRBV7-9 and TRBJ2-2, with D perhaps matching TRBD1 (5 bases). In DNA form, the CDR3 reads TGTGCCAGCAGCCCGACAGAAACGAACACCGGGGAGCTGTTTTTT. This translates into CASSPTETNTGELFF. Together with reference TRBV7-9 and TRBJ2-2, the CDR3 gives the full variable domain: DTGVSQNPRHKITKRGQNVTFRCDPISEHNRLYWYRQTLGQGPEFLTYFQNEAQLEKSRLLSDRFSAERPKGSFSTLEIQRTEQGDSAMYLCASSPTETNTGELFFGEGSRLTVL.